These T cell receptor beta chains were read from a single sample in a study of technical replicates of blood from a few donors. Produced via immunoSEQ multiplex PCR; TCRdb's table is partial and in-frame only. The sample contains around 13,000 clones, around 75% of which appear only once. Sequenced material: PBMCs. The receptors originated from a human donor in good health. Both conserved end residues are part of each CDR3. The order of the fields is CDR3 protein, CDR3 DNA, D gene, V gene, clone size, J gene. The D gene is left open where the match is weak. Clone size is given for some rows only: seen once, a few or many times, or a class if the clone is expanded.

CDR3 protein: CASSEPGDYEQYF; CDR3 DNA: TGTGCCAGCAGTGAACCAGGGGACTACGAGCAGTACTTC; D gene: NA; V gene: TRBV6-1; clone size: NA; J gene: TRBJ2-7
CDR3 protein: CASSEGTGGTDTQYF; CDR3 DNA: TGTGCCAGCAGTGAGGGGACAGGGGGCACAGATACGCAGTATTTT; D gene: TRBD1; V gene: TRBV6-4; clone size: NA; J gene: TRBJ2-3
CDR3 protein: CASSPRGGEARSGLEQYF; CDR3 DNA: TGTGCCAGCAGCCCCCGGGGCGGGGAGGCCCGATCGGGTCTCGAGCAGTACTTC; D gene: NA; V gene: TRBV7-9; clone size: NA; J gene: TRBJ2-7
CDR3 protein: CASSRDTQYF; CDR3 DNA: TGTGCCAGCTCCCGGGATACGCAGTATTTT; D gene: NA; V gene: TRBV2; clone size: NA; J gene: TRBJ2-3
CDR3 protein: CASSSTTGAGNEQFF; CDR3 DNA: TGTGCCAGCAGCTCAACCACAGGGGCGGGTAATGAGCAGTTCTTC; D gene: TRBD1; V gene: TRBV11-2; clone size: NA; J gene: TRBJ2-1
CDR3 protein: CASKPLLTGSGEKLFF; CDR3 DNA: TGTGCCAGCAAACCCCTTTTGACAGGGAGTGGCGAAAAACTGTTTTTT; D gene: TRBD1; V gene: TRBV28; clone size: few; J gene: TRBJ1-4
CDR3 protein: CAWSVQGGSKAFF; CDR3 DNA: TGTGCCTGGAGTGTACAAGGGGGTTCGAAAGCTTTCTTT; D gene: NA; V gene: TRBV30; clone size: few; J gene: TRBJ1-1
CDR3 protein: CASSYSAGGTYNEQFF; CDR3 DNA: TGTGCCAGCAGTTACTCAGCGGGAGGGACCTACAATGAGCAGTTCTTC; D gene: TRBD2; V gene: TRBV6-5; clone size: NA; J gene: TRBJ2-1
CDR3 protein: CASSSLAEGTTDTQYF; CDR3 DNA: TGTGCCAGCAGCTCGCTAGCGGAGGGGACCACAGATACGCAGTATTTT; D gene: TRBD2; V gene: TRBV7-9; clone size: once; J gene: TRBJ2-3
CDR3 protein: CASSRAGGRVGETQYF; CDR3 DNA: TGTGCCAGCAGCCGGGCGGGAGGACGCGTAGGAGAGACCCAGTACTTC; D gene: TRBD2; V gene: TRBV4-2; clone size: NA; J gene: TRBJ2-5
CDR3 protein: CASSIQGSGTYGYTF; CDR3 DNA: TGTGCCAGCAGCATACAGGGGAGTGGAACGTATGGCTACACCTTC; D gene: NA; V gene: TRBV21-1; clone size: NA; J gene: TRBJ1-2
CDR3 protein: CAVGTPAPYEQYF; CDR3 DNA: TGTGCCGTAGGGACACCCGCTCCCTACGAGCAGTACTTC; D gene: NA; V gene: TRBV6-6; clone size: few; J gene: TRBJ2-7
CDR3 protein: CASSLEVGADEKLFF; CDR3 DNA: TGTGCCAGCAGCTTAGAAGTGGGGGCCGATGAAAAACTGTTTTTT; D gene: NA; V gene: TRBV7-6; clone size: NA; J gene: TRBJ1-4
CDR3 protein: CASLPSPSGYNEQFF; CDR3 DNA: TGTGCCAGCCTCCCCTCCCCTAGCGGTTACAATGAGCAGTTCTTC; D gene: TRBD2; V gene: TRBV6-1; clone size: NA; J gene: TRBJ2-1
CDR3 protein: CSVETGTGVEKLFF; CDR3 DNA: TGCAGCGTTGAAACCGGGACAGGGGTTGAAAAACTGTTTTTT; D gene: TRBD1; V gene: TRBV29-1; clone size: NA; J gene: TRBJ1-4
CDR3 protein: CASSFWTGLRIQYF; CDR3 DNA: TGTGCCAGCAGTTTCTGGACAGGGTTGCGCATTCAGTACTTC; D gene: TRBD1; V gene: TRBV28; clone size: NA; J gene: TRBJ2-4
CDR3 protein: CASSERTGETEAFF; CDR3 DNA: TGTGCCAGCAGTGAAAGGACAGGGGAAACTGAAGCTTTCTTT; D gene: TRBD1; V gene: TRBV6-1; clone size: NA; J gene: TRBJ1-1
CDR3 protein: CASSDSGANTGELFF; CDR3 DNA: TGCGCCAGCAGTGATTCAGGGGCGAACACCGGGGAGCTGTTTTTT; D gene: NA; V gene: TRBV10-1; clone size: NA; J gene: TRBJ2-2
CDR3 protein: CATRDSLSYGYTF; CDR3 DNA: TGTGCCACCCGGGACAGTCTTTCTTATGGCTACACCTTC; D gene: TRBD1; V gene: TRBV19; clone size: NA; J gene: TRBJ1-2
CDR3 protein: CASSLGAGRDAFF; CDR3 DNA: TGTGCCAGCAGTTTGGGAGCGGGTAGGGATGCTTTCTTT; D gene: NA; V gene: TRBV27; clone size: NA; J gene: TRBJ1-1
CDR3 protein: CASRVGLAGWNEQFF; CDR3 DNA: TGTGCCAGCAGGGTTGGACTAGCGGGATGGAATGAGCAGTTCTTC; D gene: TRBD2; V gene: TRBV2; clone size: few; J gene: TRBJ2-1
CDR3 protein: CASSVTSAEQYF; CDR3 DNA: TGTGCCAGCAGCGTTACTAGCGCCGAGCAGTACTTC; D gene: TRBD2; V gene: TRBV7-8; clone size: NA; J gene: TRBJ2-7
CDR3 protein: CASSPTPGSYGYTF; CDR3 DNA: TGTGCCAGCAGTCCCACTCCGGGAAGCTATGGCTACACCTTC; D gene: NA; V gene: TRBV6-1; clone size: NA; J gene: TRBJ1-2
CDR3 protein: CASSPTTSGIYEQYF; CDR3 DNA: TGTGCCAGCAGTCCGACGACTAGCGGGATATACGAGCAGTACTTC; D gene: TRBD2; V gene: TRBV27; clone size: NA; J gene: TRBJ2-7
CDR3 protein: CASQAGTQKTNYGYTF; CDR3 DNA: TGTGCCAGCCAGGCCGGGACACAGAAAACTAACTATGGCTACACCTTC; D gene: NA; V gene: TRBV25-1; clone size: NA; J gene: TRBJ1-2
CDR3 protein: CASTPTGSNTEAFF; CDR3 DNA: TGTGCCAGCACCCCGACAGGGTCGAACACTGAAGCTTTCTTT; D gene: TRBD1; V gene: TRBV6-1; clone size: few; J gene: TRBJ1-1
CDR3 protein: CASSPYSGRANEQFF; CDR3 DNA: TGTGCCAGCAGCCCCTATAGCGGGAGGGCCAATGAGCAGTTCTTC; D gene: TRBD2; V gene: TRBV9; clone size: once; J gene: TRBJ2-1
CDR3 protein: CASSPGGSGYEQYF; CDR3 DNA: TGTGCCAGCAGCCCTGGAGGGTCAGGCTACGAGCAGTACTTC; D gene: NA; V gene: TRBV11-3; clone size: NA; J gene: TRBJ2-7
CDR3 protein: CASSLGGGRGNEQYF; CDR3 DNA: TGCGCCAGCAGCTTGGGTGGCGGGAGGGGTAACGAGCAGTACTTC; D gene: TRBD2; V gene: TRBV5-1; clone size: NA; J gene: TRBJ2-7
CDR3 protein: CASSLNGGQAEETQYF; CDR3 DNA: TGTGCCAGCAGTTTAAATGGGGGACAGGCGGAAGAGACCCAGTACTTC; D gene: TRBD1; V gene: TRBV28; clone size: NA; J gene: TRBJ2-5
CDR3 protein: CASSYGGTLSYEQYF; CDR3 DNA: TGTGCCAGCAGCTACGGGGGGACTCTCTCCTACGAGCAGTACTTC; D gene: TRBD2; V gene: TRBV6-5; clone size: NA; J gene: TRBJ2-7
CDR3 protein: CASSGGSFYSNQPQHF; CDR3 DNA: TGTGCCAGCAGTGGGGGCAGCTTTTATAGCAATCAGCCCCAGCATTTT; D gene: NA; V gene: TRBV6-1; clone size: NA; J gene: TRBJ1-5
CDR3 protein: CASSSTGTGGSETQYF; CDR3 DNA: TGCGCCAGCAGCTCGACCGGGACAGGGGGCTCGGAGACCCAGTACTTC; D gene: TRBD1; V gene: TRBV10-2; clone size: NA; J gene: TRBJ2-5
CDR3 protein: CAISLGTGIVETQYF; CDR3 DNA: TGTGCCATCAGCCTGGGGACAGGGATTGTAGAGACCCAGTACTTC; D gene: TRBD1; V gene: TRBV10-3; clone size: NA; J gene: TRBJ2-5
CDR3 protein: CASSGSHSGANVLTF; CDR3 DNA: TGTGCCAGCAGTGGCAGTCACTCTGGGGCCAACGTCCTGACTTTC; D gene: NA; V gene: TRBV6-1; clone size: once; J gene: TRBJ2-6
CDR3 protein: CASSEIGGLVLDTQYF; CDR3 DNA: TGTGCCAGCAGTGAAATCGGCGGACTAGTTCTTGATACGCAGTATTTT; D gene: TRBD2; V gene: TRBV6-1; clone size: NA; J gene: TRBJ2-3
CDR3 protein: CASSEDRGTQYF; CDR3 DNA: TGCGCCAGCAGTGAGGACAGAGGGACCCAGTACTTC; D gene: NA; V gene: TRBV10-2; clone size: NA; J gene: TRBJ2-5
CDR3 protein: CASGTIQGAYTEAFF; CDR3 DNA: TGTGCCAGCGGAACGATACAGGGGGCCTACACTGAAGCTTTCTTT; D gene: TRBD1; V gene: TRBV2; clone size: NA; J gene: TRBJ1-1
CDR3 protein: CASSRKASGSTDTQYF; CDR3 DNA: TGTGCCAGCAGTCGAAAGGCTAGCGGAAGCACAGATACGCAGTATTTT; D gene: TRBD2; V gene: TRBV25-1; clone size: NA; J gene: TRBJ2-3
CDR3 protein: CASGLGGDGQPQHF; CDR3 DNA: TGTGCTAGTGGTTTGGGGGGGGATGGACAGCCCCAGCATTTT; D gene: NA; V gene: TRBV12-5; clone size: NA; J gene: TRBJ1-5
CDR3 protein: CASSSPSYSGSSTDTQYF; CDR3 DNA: TGTGCCAGCAGCTCCCCTTCCTACAGCGGGTCTAGCACAGATACGCAGTATTTT; D gene: NA; V gene: TRBV7-9; clone size: NA; J gene: TRBJ2-3
CDR3 protein: CASSEGDTGSIRTEAFF; CDR3 DNA: TGTGCCAGCAGTGAAGGCGATACAGGGTCAATTCGCACTGAAGCTTTCTTT; D gene: NA; V gene: TRBV2; clone size: NA; J gene: TRBJ1-1
CDR3 protein: CASKRLAGDTGELFF; CDR3 DNA: TGTGCCAGCAAACGACTAGCGGGGGACACCGGGGAGCTGTTTTTT; D gene: TRBD2; V gene: TRBV27; clone size: NA; J gene: TRBJ2-2
CDR3 protein: CASMRNTGELFF; CDR3 DNA: TGTGCCAGCATGAGGAACACCGGGGAGCTGTTTTTT; D gene: NA; V gene: TRBV27; clone size: once; J gene: TRBJ2-2
CDR3 protein: CAISQPSGGTDTQYF; CDR3 DNA: TGTGCCATCAGCCAACCTAGCGGTGGCACAGATACGCAGTATTTT; D gene: TRBD2; V gene: TRBV10-3; clone size: NA; J gene: TRBJ2-3
CDR3 protein: CASSLAGATTGELFF; CDR3 DNA: TGTGCCAGCAGTTTGGCGGGAGCGACCACCGGGGAGCTGTTTTTT; D gene: TRBD2; V gene: TRBV28; clone size: NA; J gene: TRBJ2-2
CDR3 protein: CASSIGQGAYEQYF; CDR3 DNA: TGTGCCAGTAGTATTGGACAGGGTGCCTACGAGCAGTACTTC; D gene: TRBD1; V gene: TRBV19; clone size: few; J gene: TRBJ2-7
CDR3 protein: CASSPQSRRATDTHHF; CDR3 DNA: TGTGCCAGCAGCCCCCAAAGCAGGAGGGCCACAGATACGCACCATTTT; D gene: NA; V gene: TRBV11-3; clone size: NA; J gene: TRBJ2-3
CDR3 protein: CASSYNDGTEAFF; CDR3 DNA: TGTGCCAGCAGTTACAATGACGGGACTGAAGCTTTCTTT; D gene: NA; V gene: TRBV6-6; clone size: NA; J gene: TRBJ1-1
CDR3 protein: CASSEGGLTEAFF; CDR3 DNA: TGCGCCAGCAGTGAGGGGGGCTTGACTGAAGCTTTCTTT; D gene: NA; V gene: TRBV10-2; clone size: few; J gene: TRBJ1-1
CDR3 protein: CASSRDREAGELFF; CDR3 DNA: TGCGCCAGCAGCCGGGACAGGGAGGCCGGGGAGCTGTTTTTT; D gene: TRBD1; V gene: TRBV5-1; clone size: NA; J gene: TRBJ2-2